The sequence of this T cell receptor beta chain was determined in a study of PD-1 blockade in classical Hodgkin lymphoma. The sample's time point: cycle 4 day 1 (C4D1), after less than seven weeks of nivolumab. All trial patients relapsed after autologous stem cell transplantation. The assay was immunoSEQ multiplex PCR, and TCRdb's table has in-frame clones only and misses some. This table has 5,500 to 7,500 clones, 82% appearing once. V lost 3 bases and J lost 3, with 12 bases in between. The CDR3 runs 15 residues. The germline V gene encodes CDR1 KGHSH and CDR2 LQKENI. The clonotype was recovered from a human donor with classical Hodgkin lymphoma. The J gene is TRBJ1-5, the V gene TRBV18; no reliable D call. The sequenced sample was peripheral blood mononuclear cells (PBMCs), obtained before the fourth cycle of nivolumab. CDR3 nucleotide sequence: TGTGCCAGCTCACCCCAAGGAGCTGCCAATCAGCCCCAGCATTTT. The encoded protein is CASSPQGAANQPQHF.